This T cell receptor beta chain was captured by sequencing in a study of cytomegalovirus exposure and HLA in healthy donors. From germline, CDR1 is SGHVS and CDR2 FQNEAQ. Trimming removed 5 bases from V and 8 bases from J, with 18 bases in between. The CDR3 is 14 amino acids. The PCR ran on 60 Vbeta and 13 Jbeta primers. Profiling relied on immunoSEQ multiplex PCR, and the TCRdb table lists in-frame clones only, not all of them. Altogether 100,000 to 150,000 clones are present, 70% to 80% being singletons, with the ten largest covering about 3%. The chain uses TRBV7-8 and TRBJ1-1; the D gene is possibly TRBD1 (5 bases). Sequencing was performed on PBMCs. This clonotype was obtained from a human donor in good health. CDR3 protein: CASSLPRQFTEAFF. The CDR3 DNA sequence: TGTGCCAGCAGCCTCCCAAGACAGTTTACGGAAGCTTTCTTT.